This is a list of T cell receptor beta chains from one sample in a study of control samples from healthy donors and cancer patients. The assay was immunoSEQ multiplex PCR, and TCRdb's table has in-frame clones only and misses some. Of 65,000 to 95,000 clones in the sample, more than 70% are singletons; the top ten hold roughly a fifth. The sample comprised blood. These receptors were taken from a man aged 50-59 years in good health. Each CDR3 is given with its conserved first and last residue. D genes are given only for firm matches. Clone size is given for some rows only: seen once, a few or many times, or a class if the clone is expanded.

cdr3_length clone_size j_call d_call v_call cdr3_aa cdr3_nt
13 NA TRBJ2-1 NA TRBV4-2 CASSPPGDNEQFF TGTGCCAGCAGCCCACCGGGGGACAATGAGCAGTTCTTC
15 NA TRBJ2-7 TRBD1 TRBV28 CASSAPGTGNYEQYF TGTGCCAGCAGTGCCCCCGGGACAGGAAACTACGAGCAGTACTTC
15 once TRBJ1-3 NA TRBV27 CASSSTGVNTGTIYF TGTGCCAGCAGTTCGACGGGAGTAAACACAGGCACCATATATTTT
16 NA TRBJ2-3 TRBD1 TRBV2 CASSPGTGVYRHTQYF TGTGCCAGCAGCCCTGGGACAGGCGTTTACAGGCATACGCAGTATTTT
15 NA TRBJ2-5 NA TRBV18 CASSPPTRAKETQYF TGTGCCAGCTCACCACCCACCAGGGCAAAAGAGACCCAGTACTTC
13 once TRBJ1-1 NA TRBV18 CASSRDENTEAFF TGTGCCAGCTCACGGGACGAGAACACTGAAGCTTTCTTT
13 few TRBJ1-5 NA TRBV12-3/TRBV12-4 CASSRDRNQPQHF TGTGCCAGCAGCCGAGACAGGAATCAGCCCCAGCATTTT
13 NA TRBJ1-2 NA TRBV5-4 CASSLEGNYGYTF TGTGCCAGCAGCTTGGAGGGGAACTATGGCTACACCTTC
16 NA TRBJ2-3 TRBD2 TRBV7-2 CASSSRTSGGADTQYF TGTGCCAGCAGTAGTCGGACTAGCGGGGGGGCAGATACGCAGTATTTT
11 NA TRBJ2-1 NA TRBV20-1 CSASRYNEQFF TGCAGTGCTTCCCGATACAATGAGCAGTTCTTC
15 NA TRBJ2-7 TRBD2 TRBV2 CASSELAEWGDEQYF TGTGCCAGCAGCGAACTAGCGGAGTGGGGGGACGAGCAGTACTTC
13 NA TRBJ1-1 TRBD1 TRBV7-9 CASRSTGRTEAFF TGTGCCAGCAGGTCGACAGGGCGTACTGAAGCTTTCTTT
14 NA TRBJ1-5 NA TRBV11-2 CASSLQGFNQPQHF TGTGCCAGCAGCCTACAGGGTTTCAATCAGCCCCAGCATTTT
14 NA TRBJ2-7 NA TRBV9 CASSLAGRGYEQYF TGTGCCAGCAGCCTTGCTGGGCGGGGCTACGAGCAGTACTTC
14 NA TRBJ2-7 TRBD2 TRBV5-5 CASSWGLAGDEQYF TGTGCCAGCAGCTGGGGACTAGCGGGCGACGAGCAGTACTTC